This TCR beta chain was obtained from a study of cytomegalovirus exposure and HLA in healthy donors. Study observations and caveats: Later analysis associated a missense DCLRE1C variant with TCR beta V- and J-gene trimming. A later analysis linked about 17,000 TCR beta sequences to HLA alleles at 0.05 false discovery rate. It was reportedly the case that the classifier diagnosed cytomegalovirus status with high specificity and sensitivity.

This CDR3 is 15 amino acids long. V lost 2 bases and J lost 5; bases outside the gene matches: 9. Germline-derived CDR1 and CDR2 are SGHDT and YYEEEE. This clone came up once. Its target is unknown. Researchers ran the PCR with 60 Vbeta and 13 Jbeta primers. Measured with immunoSEQ multiplex PCR; TCRdb has only the in-frame clones, and not every one. The table records about 140,000 clones, around 75% of them present only once. This TCR derives from a female donor in good health and CMV-seronegative. Material for sequencing was PBMCs. The V and J genes are TRBV5-6 and TRBJ2-5; 7 bases line up with TRBD2. In DNA, the CDR3 is TGTGCCAGCAGCTTCCTGGGCGGGAGAGGCGAGACCCAGTACTTC. Translation: CASSFLGGRGETQYF.